This T cell receptor beta chain was identified during a study of a mutant IDH1 vaccine in newly diagnosed glioma. Study-wide background: Of treated patients, around 62% were men and roughly 40% women, averaging roughly 42 years. Earlier care involved radiotherapy, temozolomide, or both, and the majority received both. Study outcomes and limitations: Changes in the top peripheral T cell clonotypes seemingly had no bearing on pseudoprogression.

Only in-frame clones appear in the TCRdb table, and some are missing; sequencing was by immunoSEQ multiplex PCR. The sample has 80,000 to 100,000 clones, 82% seen once. Time point in this sample: baseline, week 1 (first vaccination visit). Treatment: pre-vaccination baseline after standard-of-care therapy. Every donor had a new WHO grade 3 or 4 astrocytoma that was IDH1-mutant, with loss of nuclear ATRX. Note on this clone: Antigen: not known.

Trimming left V 10 bases short and J 8 bases short, with 17 bases between. This CDR3 has 12 residues. Germline CDR1 reads SNHLY; CDR2 reads FYNNEI. The source was PBMCs, collected from a glioma patient treated with radiotherapy, temozolomide or both. This chain links TRBV2 with TRBJ1-2, with TRBD1 as a possible D gene (6 bases). The sequence was collected from a man aged 40-55 years with glioma. Some clones in this sample may be carry-over from other donors' samples. CDR3 residues: CATSKGGLGYTF. The CDR3 region has the DNA TGTGCCACCTCGAAGGGGGGGCTCGGCTACACCTTC.